This TCR beta chain was recorded in a study of technical replicates of blood from several donors. Clones were read by immunoSEQ multiplex PCR, and TCRdb kept only the in-frame ones, dropping some. The sample includes about 79,000 clones, around 94% of them seen just once. The sequenced sample was T cells isolated from PBMCs. The receptor was isolated from a human donor in good health.

CDR3 coding DNA: TGTGCCAGCAGCCTTACGGTGGGCACAGATACGCAGTATTTT. It yields the protein CASSLTVGTDTQYF. The chain carries TRBV11-3 and TRBJ2-3; D remains unclear. The CDR3 consists of 14 residues. Germline V CDR1 and CDR2: SGHNT, YENEEA. Deletions cut 5 bases from V and 1 base from J, with 10 bases between. The whole variable domain, filled in from reference TRBV11-3 and TRBJ2-3, reads EAGVVQSPRYKIIEKKQPVAFWCNPISGHNTLYWYLQNLGQGPELLIRYENEEAVDDSQLPKDRFSAERLKGVDSTLKIQPAELGDSAVYLCASSLTVGTDTQYFGPGTRLTVL.